The present T cell receptor beta chain was sequenced within a study of Ad26.COV2.S vaccination and SARS-CoV-2 variants. Background on the study: Each vaccinee took Ad26.COV2.S intramuscularly, once or twice 56 days apart.

Clones were sequenced by immunoSEQ multiplex PCR, and TCRdb holds only the in-frame ones, with some missing. The sample includes about 440,000 clones, about 90% of them seen just once. The CDR3 is 14 amino acids. Germline assignment: CDR1 SGHKS and CDR2 YYEKEE (reference sequence). V lost 1 base and J 2 bases, leaving 6 bases between the germline ends. Stated treatment: around 19 received Ad26.COV2.S at low or high dose, single or two shots; about 5 received placebo; per-sample allocation not given. After the first vaccine or placebo injection, samples were drawn on day 63. In Boston, the donor was an adult between 18-55 years of age.

The genes are TRBV5-5 and TRBJ2-2; D is uncertain. The clonotype comes from a person aged 18-60 years who received the Ad26.COV2.S COVID-19 vaccine or a placebo. The specimen was peripheral blood, collected in a trial of Ad26.COV2.S vaccine versus placebo. The CDR3 sequence: CASSLNSNTGELFF. The CDR3 DNA reads TGTGCCAGCAGCTTGAACAGCAACACCGGGGAGCTGTTTTTT.